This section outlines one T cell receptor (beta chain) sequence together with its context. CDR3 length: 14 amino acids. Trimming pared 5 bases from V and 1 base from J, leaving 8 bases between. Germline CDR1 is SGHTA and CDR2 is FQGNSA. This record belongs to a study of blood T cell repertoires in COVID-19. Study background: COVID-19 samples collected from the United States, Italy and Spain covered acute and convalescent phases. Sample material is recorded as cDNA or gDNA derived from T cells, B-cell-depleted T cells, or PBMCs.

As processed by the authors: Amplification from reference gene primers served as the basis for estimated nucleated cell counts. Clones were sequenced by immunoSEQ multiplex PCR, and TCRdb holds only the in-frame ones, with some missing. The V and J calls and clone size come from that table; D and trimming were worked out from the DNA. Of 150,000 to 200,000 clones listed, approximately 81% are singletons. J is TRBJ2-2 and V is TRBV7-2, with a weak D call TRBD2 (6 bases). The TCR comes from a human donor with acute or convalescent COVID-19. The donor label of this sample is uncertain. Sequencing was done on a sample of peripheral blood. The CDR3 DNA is TGTGCCAGCAGCGTTAGCGGGAACACCGGGGAGCTGTTTTTT. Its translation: CASSVSGNTGELFF.